Listed here are 25 T cell receptor beta chains from one sample, sequenced in a study of cytomegalovirus exposure and HLA in healthy donors. PCR used 60 Vbeta primers and 13 Jbeta primers. TCRdb's table, derived via immunoSEQ multiplex PCR, lists solely in-frame clones and lacks some. The data show around 140,000 clones, 80% seen once. Sequenced input: PBMCs. Receptors originate from a man in his forties or fifties in good health and CMV-seronegative.

This clone has only one observation. The rearrangement uses TRBV2 and TRBJ2-6; D uncertain. This CDR3 contains 14 residues. Between the trimmed V and J ends, which lost 7 bases and 0 bases, there was a span of 7 bases. Germline assignment: CDR1 SNHLY and CDR2 FYNNEI. The CDR3 reads CASTRSSGANVLTF. The CDR3 bases are TGTGCCAGCACCAGAAGCTCTGGGGCCAACGTCCTGACTTTC.

The chain joins TRBV6-1 to TRBJ1-2; TRBD1 is a possible D gene (5 bases). The CDR3 extends over 15 amino acids. The germline V and J ends were trimmed by 7 bases and 8 bases, with 23 bases remaining between them. Germline CDR1 MNHNS, CDR2 SASEGT. The CDR3 bases are TGTGCCAGCACCCTTGATTTTCTTACAGGATCGGGCTACACCTTC. It codes for CASTLDFLTGSGYTF.

Here the CDR3 reads CASSPTIPSTDTQYF. As DNA, the CDR3 is TGTGCCAGCAGTCCGACTATCCCTAGCACAGATACGCAGTATTTT. This sequence joins TRBV11-1 and TRBJ2-3, with a weak D call TRBD2 (5 bases). There are 15 residues in the CDR3. With 6 bases removed from V and 0 bases from J, the gap between germline ends came to 13 bases. Looked up from germline, CDR1 is SGHAT and CDR2 is FQDESV (reference sequence).

The chain carries TRBV5-6 and TRBJ1-1; TRBD1 agrees at 8 bases. CDR1 and CDR2 (germline): SGHDT, YYEEEE. Trimming removed 5 bases from V and 6 bases from J; junction bases left unmatched: 6. This CDR3 has 13 residues. CDR3 sequence reads: CASRRDRQPEAFF. The CDR3 bases are TGTGCCAGCAGGAGGGACAGGCAACCTGAAGCTTTCTTT.

This sequence joins TRBV28 and TRBJ2-3; 7 bases line up with TRBD2. Trimming at V came to 4 bases and at J to 6 bases, leaving 10 bases not matched to a gene. The germline gives CDR1 MDHEN, CDR2 SYDVKM. This CDR3 has 15 residues. CDR3 loop: CASSSTSWRGDTQYF. The CDR3 coding sequence is TGTGCCAGCAGTTCGACTAGCTGGAGGGGCGATACGCAGTATTTT. Supplemented by reference TRBV28 and TRBJ2-3, the full variable domain reads DVKVTQSSRYLVKRTGEKVFLECVQDMDHENMFWYRQDPGLGLRLIYFSYDVKMKEKGDIPEGYSVSREKKERFSLILESASTNQTSMYLCASSSTSWRGDTQYFGPGTRLTVL.

The chain recombines TRBV10-1 with TRBJ1-1; possibly TRBD1 for D (5 bases). The germline V gene encodes CDR1 WNHNN and CDR2 SYGVQD (reference sequence). Deletions cut 0 bases from V and 5 bases from J, with 10 bases between. The CDR3 contains 14 residues. The DNA for the CDR3 is TGCGCCAGCAGTGAGTCGATGGACACAACTGAAGCTTTCTTT. As protein: CASSESMDTTEAFF.

This clone was seen a handful of times. The CDR3 DNA reads as TGTGCCAGCCGCAACTCCGGGACAGGGGGGGGCGAGCAGTACTTC. Encoded protein: CASRNSGTGGGEQYF. This chain joins TRBV28 and TRBJ2-7; TRBD1 aligns across 11 bases. The CDR3 is made up of 15 amino acids. The J segment lost 6 bases and the V segment lost 8 bases, leaving 12 bases of the junction unmatched. Germline values: CDR1 MDHEN, CDR2 SYDVKM.

The chain is built from TRBV2 and TRBJ1-3, with D hard to call. Between the trimmed V and J ends, which lost 7 bases and 0 bases, there was a span of 13 bases. Germline CDR1 and CDR2: SNHLY and FYNNEI. The CDR3 sequence is 15 residues long. CDR3 protein: CASNLRGSSGNTIYF. The CDR3 DNA is TGTGCCAGCAATCTTAGAGGCAGCTCTGGAAACACCATATATTTT.

The chain combines TRBV18 with TRBJ1-1, with a weak D call TRBD1 (6 bases). The CDR3 has 16 residues. Trimming left V 3 bases short and J 1 base short, with 15 bases between. Germline CDR1 and CDR2: KGHSH and LQKENI. The CDR3 reads CASSPLDRSRNTEAFF. Written as DNA, the CDR3 is TGTGCCAGCTCACCGCTCGACAGGTCCCGGAACACTGAAGCTTTCTTT. Drawing the rest from reference TRBV18 and TRBJ1-1, the complete variable domain is NAGVMQNPRHLVRRRGQEARLRCSPMKGHSHVYWYRQLPEEGLKFMVYLQKENIIDESGMPKERFSAEFPKEGPSILRIQQVVRGDSAAYFCASSPLDRSRNTEAFFGQGTRLTVV.

This clone was detected only a few times. This chain connects TRBV5-8 to TRBJ1-2; 9 bases map to TRBD1. Germline CDR1 is SGHTS and CDR2 is YDEGEE. With V trimmed by 4 bases and J by 4 bases, 11 bases remained unmatched. The CDR3 extends over 16 amino acids. CDR3 amino acids: CASSHVAGQGFYGYTF. DNA of the CDR3: TGTGCCAGCAGCCACGTGGCGGGACAGGGTTTCTATGGCTACACCTTC.

This chain connects TRBV6-6 to TRBJ1-6; maybe TRBD1 (6 bases). Germline CDR1 reads MNHNY; CDR2 reads SVGAGI (reference sequence). Trimming stripped 4 bases from V and 8 bases from J, with 12 bases between. This CDR3 spans 14 amino acids. CDR3 amino acids: CASSSAGEYSPLHF. CDR3 DNA: TGTGCCAGCAGTTCCGCAGGGGAGTATTCACCCCTCCACTTT.

CDR3 in DNA: TGTGCCAGCAGCAACCCCGGACAGGGCGACTATGGCTACACCTTC. Its protein product is CASSNPGQGDYGYTF. The chain carries TRBV7-9 and TRBJ1-2, with 8 bases fitting TRBD1. Per germline, CDR1 SEHNR and CDR2 FQNEAQ (reference sequence). After removal of 5 bases from V and 3 bases from J, the junction contained 8 bases not matched to a gene. The CDR3 has 15 amino acids.

This rearrangement joins TRBV27 to TRBJ1-2; tentatively, D is TRBD1 (6 bases). Per the germline V gene, CDR1 is MNHEY and CDR2 is SMNVEV (reference sequence). Between the trimmed V and J ends, which lost 4 bases and 7 bases, there was a span of 10 bases. CDR3 size: 12 residues. The CDR3 sequence: CASSSRGAGYTF. The CDR3 region has the DNA TGTGCCAGCAGTTCTCGGGGGGCTGGCTACACCTTC.

This clone was seen more than once but under ten times. This chain joins TRBV9 and TRBJ2-2; 11 nucleotides align to TRBD2. V gave up 3 bases and J gave up 5 bases; unmatched junction bases: 9. CDR3 length: 17 amino acids. Germline V gives CDR1 SGDLS, CDR2 YYNGEE. The DNA for the CDR3 is TGTGCCAGCAGCGCCCGTAGCGGGGGGGCTATGACCGGGGAGCTGTTTTTT. Translating it yields CASSARSGGAMTGELFF.

V is TRBV23-1 and J is TRBJ2-7; D remains ambiguous. TRBV23-1 is classed as an ORF, of uncertain function. V was shortened by 4 bases and J by 2 bases, with 24 bases between the two germline ends. The CDR3 is 18 amino acids. The CDR3 here is CASSLETKWQKSTYEQYF. The CDR3 DNA reads TGCGCCAGCAGTCTCGAAACCAAGTGGCAGAAAAGTACCTACGAGCAGTACTTC.

The V and J genes are TRBV28 and TRBJ2-7, with TRBD1 identical over 8 bases. The V gene end was trimmed by 5 bases and the J gene end by 6 bases; junction bases not matched to a gene: 12. CDR3 size: 15 residues. Germline assignment: CDR1 MDHEN and CDR2 SYDVKM. CDR3 loop: CASSPTGGPSPEQYF. For the CDR3, the DNA is TGTGCCAGCAGTCCCACAGGGGGTCCTTCGCCCGAGCAGTACTTC.

The chain couples TRBV27 to TRBJ1-2; perhaps TRBD1 as D (6 bases). The germline CDR1 and CDR2 sequences are MNHEY and SMNVEV (reference sequence). The length of the CDR3 is 14 residues. V dropped 5 bases and J dropped 6 bases, with 16 bases sitting between them. The CDR3 sequence: CASSAGVGVDGYTF. The CDR3, as DNA: TGTGCCAGCAGTGCAGGGGTCGGGGTGGATGGCTACACCTTC.

This clone is a singleton in its sample. The chain is built from TRBV9 and TRBJ1-5; D not resolved. Germline CDR1 and CDR2: SGDLS and YYNGEE. The CDR3 loop spans 14 amino acids. V lost 3 bases and J lost 0, with 7 bases in between. The CDR3 protein is CASSGGFSNQPQHF. In DNA, the CDR3 is TGTGCCAGCAGCGGAGGATTTAGCAATCAGCCCCAGCATTTT.

The V gene is TRBV14, the J gene TRBJ1-6; D perhaps matches TRBD1 (5 bases). V lost 5 bases and J lost 9, with 11 bases in between. This CDR3 has 13 amino acids. Germline assignment: CDR1 SGHDN and CDR2 FVKESK. CDR3: CASSWGGLSPLHF. CDR3 coding DNA: TGTGCCAGCAGCTGGGGGGGACTTTCACCCCTCCACTTT.

V is TRBV7-2 and J is TRBJ1-1, with D perhaps matching TRBD1 (5 bases). Trimming removed 5 bases from V and 1 base from J, with 14 bases in between. CDR3 length equals 15 residues. From germline, CDR1 is SGHTA and CDR2 FQGNSA. The CDR3 DNA is TGTGCCAGCAGCCAGAGGTCAGGGCGGAACACTGAAGCTTTCTTT. Translation: CASSQRSGRNTEAFF.

The chain is built from TRBV7-2 and TRBJ1-1; 7 bases fit TRBD1. Germline V gives CDR1 SGHTA, CDR2 FQGNSA. The V gene end was trimmed by 2 bases and the J gene end by 1 base; junction bases not matched to a gene: 4. This CDR3 region has 15 residues. The chain's CDR3 is CASSLQGQTNTEAFF. The CDR3 nucleotides read TGTGCCAGCAGCTTACAGGGACAGACGAACACTGAAGCTTTCTTT.

In nucleotides, the CDR3 is TGCAGCGCCCAGGTCGGGGGACAGCCCCAGCATTTT. Amino acid sequence: CSAQVGGQPQHF. V gene TRBV29-1 combines with J gene TRBJ1-5, with D possibly being TRBD1 (5 bases). The germline V gene encodes CDR1 SQVTM and CDR2 ANQGSEA. Trimming took off 7 bases at V and 7 bases at J, with 14 bases between the two ends. This CDR3 has 12 amino acids.

The chain uses TRBV7-2 and TRBJ1-1; 7 bases fit TRBD1. Trimming removed 6 bases from V and 4 bases from J; junction bases left unmatched: 8. Germline lookup yields CDR1 SGHTA and CDR2 FQGNSA. This CDR3 has 14 amino acids. Written as DNA, the CDR3 is TGTGCCAGCAGAGACGACAGGGTGGGCACTGAAGCTTTCTTT. It codes for CASRDDRVGTEAFF.

The gene calls are TRBV7-9 and TRBJ2-3, with 8 bases matching TRBD2. The CDR3 runs 18 residues. The V and J ends lost 2 bases and 3 bases, in that order; junction bases with no gene match: 13. Looked up from germline, CDR1 is SEHNR and CDR2 is FQNEAQ (reference sequence). CDR3 loop: CASSLRGRGGLWTDTQYF. CDR3 nucleotides: TGTGCCAGCAGCTTAAGAGGTCGGGGGGGCCTTTGGACAGATACGCAGTATTTT.

The rearrangement links TRBV30 to TRBJ2-1; 13 bases are a match to TRBD2. V lost 8 bases, J lost 9 bases, and 1 base stayed unmatched. The CDR3 spans 11 residues. Germline CDR1 is GTSNPN and CDR2 is SVGIG (reference sequence). CDR3 amino acids: CAGLAGVEQFF. In DNA, the CDR3 is TGTGCCGGACTAGCGGGGGTTGAGCAGTTCTTC.